A selection of T cell receptor beta chains follows, all from one sample in a study of post-analysis software for immune sequencing data. TCRdb re-analysed the PCR reads in MiXCR, keeping a single row per CDR3 protein. The data show around 700,000 distinct CDR3 sequences, roughly three fifths seen once. Material: blood. These receptors were taken from a girl aged 2 to 10 with multiple sclerosis. CDR3s leave out the opening cysteine and the closing phenylalanine or tryptophan.

V	J	CDR3
TRBV6-5	TRBJ2-7	ASSPAAGTGRYEQY
TRBV7-7	TRBJ2-4	ASSPLLAGGVAKNIQY
TRBV29-1	TRBJ2-1	SVGLGADESEQF
TRBV29-1	TRBJ2-7	SVRSLGLADSYEQY
TRBV7-9	TRBJ2-3	ASSLVARESTDTQY
TRBV6-6	.	ASSYYGESEQY
TRBV20-1	TRBJ2-1	SGVSYNEQF
TRBV12-3/TRBV12-4	TRBJ2-7	ASSFGQGWYEQY
TRBV7-8	TRBJ2-2	ASTPPPSGKANTGELF
TRBV20-1	TRBJ2-3	SARVEREGPTDTQY